This record concerns one T cell receptor (beta chain) sequence. As yet, its antigen is unknown. Germline V lookup: CDR1 SNHLY, CDR2 FYNNEI. Trimming left V 7 bases short and J 0 bases short, with 9 bases between. The CDR3 length is 13 residues. The PCR was carried out with 60 Vbeta primers and 13 Jbeta primers. Only in-frame clones appear in the TCRdb table, and some are missing; sequencing was by immunoSEQ multiplex PCR. The data contain 90,000 to 140,000 clones, around 75% of them singletons. These data come from a study of cytomegalovirus exposure and HLA in healthy donors. The study, taken as a whole, reports: Later analysis identified a missense DCLRE1C variant that was linked to TCR beta V- and J-gene trimming.

V is TRBV2 and J is TRBJ1-2; no definite D call. The sequence derives from a man aged 40-50 years in good health and CMV-seronegative. The specimen was PBMCs. CDR3 sequence reads: CASTPVSNYGYTF. The CDR3, as DNA: TGTGCCAGCACCCCAGTGTCTAACTATGGCTACACCTTC.